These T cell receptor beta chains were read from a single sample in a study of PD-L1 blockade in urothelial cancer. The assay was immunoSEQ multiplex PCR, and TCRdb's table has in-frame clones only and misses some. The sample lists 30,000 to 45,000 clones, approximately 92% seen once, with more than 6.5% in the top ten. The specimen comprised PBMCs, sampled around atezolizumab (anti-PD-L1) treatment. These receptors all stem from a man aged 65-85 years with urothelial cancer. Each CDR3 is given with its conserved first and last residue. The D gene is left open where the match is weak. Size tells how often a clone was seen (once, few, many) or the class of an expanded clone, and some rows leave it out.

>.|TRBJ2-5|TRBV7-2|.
CASSLAYQETQYF
TGTGCCAGCAGCTTAGCCTACCAAGAGACCCAGTACTTC
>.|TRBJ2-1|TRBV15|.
CATSRDGGLPYNEQFF
TGTGCCACCAGCAGAGATGGGGGACTCCCCTACAATGAGCAGTTCTTC
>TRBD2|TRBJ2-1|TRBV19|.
CASSSAGGPNNEQFF
TGTGCCAGTAGTAGCGCGGGGGGCCCCAACAATGAGCAGTTCTTC
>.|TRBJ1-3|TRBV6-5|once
CASSSRGYTIYF
TGTGCCAGCAGCTCTAGGGGATACACCATATATTTT
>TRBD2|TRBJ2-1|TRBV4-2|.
CASSRGTSGNHEQFF
TGTGCCAGCAGCCGAGGGACTAGCGGGAACCATGAGCAGTTCTTC
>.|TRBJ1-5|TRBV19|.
CASSIKAGNSNQPQHF
TGTGCCAGTAGTATAAAGGCAGGTAATAGCAATCAGCCCCAGCATTTT
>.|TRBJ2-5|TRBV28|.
CASRLEAGFGQETQYF
TGTGCCAGCAGGTTAGAAGCAGGGTTTGGCCAAGAGACCCAGTACTTC
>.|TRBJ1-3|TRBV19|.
CASSIRLTGRSGNTIYF
TGTGCCAGTAGTATCAGGTTAACAGGTCGCTCTGGAAACACCATATATTTT
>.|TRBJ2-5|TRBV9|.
CASSVGGEETQYF
TGTGCCAGCAGCGTAGGCGGTGAAGAGACCCAGTACTTC
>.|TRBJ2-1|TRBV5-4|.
CASSLPGAQAEQFF
TGTGCCAGCAGCTTGCCGGGAGCTCAGGCTGAGCAGTTCTTC
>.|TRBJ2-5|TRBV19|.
CASSIGQGKTQYF
TGTGCCAGTAGTATCGGGCAGGGCAAGACCCAGTACTTC
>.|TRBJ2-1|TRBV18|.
CASSPPLAAYNEQFF
TGTGCCAGCTCACCCCCTTTGGCCGCCTACAATGAGCAGTTCTTC
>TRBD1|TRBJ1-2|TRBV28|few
CASSTGTGNWVSGYTF
TGTGCCAGCAGTACCGGGACAGGGAATTGGGTTTCTGGCTACACCTTC
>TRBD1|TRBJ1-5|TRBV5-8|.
CASSVDRDRNQPQHF
TGTGCCAGCAGCGTCGACCGGGACAGGAATCAGCCCCAGCATTTT
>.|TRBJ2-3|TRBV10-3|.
CAISESAGLWTDTQYF
TGTGCCATCAGTGAGTCAGCAGGGTTGTGGACAGATACGCAGTATTTT
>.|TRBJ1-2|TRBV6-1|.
CASSGEVQAVYGYTF
TGTGCCAGCAGCGGGGAGGTGCAGGCCGTCTATGGCTACACCTTC
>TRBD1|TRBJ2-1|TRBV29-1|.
CSVEPQGAPNEQFF
TGCAGCGTTGAACCGCAGGGGGCCCCCAATGAGCAGTTCTTC
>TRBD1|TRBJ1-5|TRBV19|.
CASSTGGRGNQPQHF
TGTGCCAGTAGTACAGGGGGCCGTGGCAATCAGCCCCAGCATTTT
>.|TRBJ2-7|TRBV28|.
CASSSGRYEQYF
TGTGCCAGCAGTTCGGGGAGGTACGAGCAGTACTTC
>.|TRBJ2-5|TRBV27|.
CASSLHETQYF
TGTGCCAGCAGTTTACATGAGACCCAGTACTTC
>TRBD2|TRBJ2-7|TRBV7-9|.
CASSLDRLAGSSEQYF
TGTGCCAGCAGCTTAGATCGACTAGCGGGGAGTAGCGAGCAGTACTTC
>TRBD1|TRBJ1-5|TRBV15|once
CATSRGGGQVNQPQHF
TGTGCCACCAGCAGAGGGGGGGGACAGGTTAATCAGCCCCAGCATTTT
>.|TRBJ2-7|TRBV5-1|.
CASSPSSGLSSYEQYF
TGCGCCAGCAGCCCAAGTAGCGGTCTAAGCTCCTACGAGCAGTACTTC
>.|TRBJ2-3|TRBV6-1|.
CASSIPGLQRTQYF
TGTGCCAGCAGCATTCCGGGACTCCAACGTACGCAGTATTTT
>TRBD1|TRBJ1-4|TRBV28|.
CASSHSGQGAGTNEKLFF
TGTGCCAGCAGCCACTCGGGACAGGGGGCGGGCACTAATGAAAAACTGTTTTTT
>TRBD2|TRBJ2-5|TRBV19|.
CASSIKGASGRPQETQYF
TGTGCCAGTAGTATCAAAGGGGCTAGCGGGAGGCCTCAAGAGACCCAGTACTTC
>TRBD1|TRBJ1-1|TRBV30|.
CAWRNPGQGVDTEAFF
TGTGCCTGGAGAAATCCGGGACAGGGCGTGGACACTGAAGCTTTCTTT
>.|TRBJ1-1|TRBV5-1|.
CASSLATGNTEAFF
TGCGCCAGCAGCTTGGCGACAGGGAACACTGAAGCTTTCTTT
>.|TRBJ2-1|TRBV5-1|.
CASSFEGTTHNEQFF
TGCGCCAGCAGCTTCGAGGGAACAACGCACAATGAGCAGTTCTTC
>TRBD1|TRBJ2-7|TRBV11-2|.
CASSKTDRGGSYEQYF
TGTGCCAGCAGCAAAACGGACAGGGGAGGGTCCTACGAGCAGTACTTC
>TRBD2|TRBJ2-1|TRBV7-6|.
CASSESGRGAFNEQFF
TGTGCCAGCAGCGAAAGCGGGAGGGGGGCCTTCAATGAGCAGTTCTTC
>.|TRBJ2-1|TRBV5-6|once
CASSLELRRAQLRHNEQFF
TGTGCCAGCAGCTTGGAGTTGCGGCGCGCACAATTGCGCCACAATGAGCAGTTCTTC
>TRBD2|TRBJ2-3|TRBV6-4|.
CASNRLAAYF
TGTGCCAGCAATCGACTAGCTGCGTATTTT
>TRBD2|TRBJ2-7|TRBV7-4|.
CASSLTRTTSGPSYEQYF
TGTGCCAGCAGCTTAACGAGAACGACTAGCGGCCCCTCCTACGAGCAGTACTTC
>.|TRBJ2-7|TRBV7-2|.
CASSQEEARRYEQYF
TGTGCCAGCAGCCAAGAGGAGGCCCGGCGCTACGAGCAGTACTTC
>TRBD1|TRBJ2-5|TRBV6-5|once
CASSYTGQGVRETQYF
TGTGCCAGCAGTTACACCGGACAGGGGGTACGAGAGACCCAGTACTTC
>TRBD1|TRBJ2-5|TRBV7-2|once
CASSDRPGQFIQETQYF
TGTGCCAGCAGCGACCGACCGGGACAGTTCATACAAGAGACCCAGTACTTC
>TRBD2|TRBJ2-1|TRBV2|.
CASSLGLAGAEQFF
TGTGCCAGCAGTCTAGGACTAGCGGGAGCTGAGCAGTTCTTC
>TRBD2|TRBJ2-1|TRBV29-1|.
CSVEGGNSYNEQFF
TGCAGCGTTGAGGGGGGGAACTCCTACAATGAGCAGTTCTTC
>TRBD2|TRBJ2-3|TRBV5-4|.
CASSSLLAVTDTQYF
TGTGCCAGCAGCTCGCTGCTAGCGGTCACAGATACGCAGTATTTT
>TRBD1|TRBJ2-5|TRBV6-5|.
CASWRTGRTQETQYF
TGTGCCAGTTGGAGGACAGGGAGGACTCAAGAGACCCAGTACTTC
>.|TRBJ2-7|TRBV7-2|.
CASSRGTPEQYF
TGTGCCAGCAGCCGGGGGACTCCCGAGCAGTACTTC
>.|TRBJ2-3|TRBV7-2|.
CASSLGGRDTQYF
TGTGCCAGCAGCCTGGGGGGAAGGGATACGCAGTATTTT
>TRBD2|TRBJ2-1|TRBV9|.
CASSAGLAVSSYNEQFF
TGTGCCAGCAGCGCGGGACTAGCGGTAAGCTCCTACAATGAGCAGTTCTTC
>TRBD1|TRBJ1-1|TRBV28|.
CASVYAGKGANTEAFF
TGTGCCAGCGTTTATGCGGGCAAGGGGGCGAACACTGAAGCTTTCTTT
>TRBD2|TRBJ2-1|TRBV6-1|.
CASAQSSGSYNEQFF
TGTGCCAGCGCGCAGTCGAGCGGGAGCTACAATGAGCAGTTCTTC
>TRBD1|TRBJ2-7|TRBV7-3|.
CASSPGQVSYEQYF
TGTGCCAGCAGCCCCGGACAGGTCTCCTACGAGCAGTACTTC
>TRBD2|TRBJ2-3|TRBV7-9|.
CASSLLSTTGRGDTQYF
TGTGCCAGCAGCTTATTAAGTACTACCGGGAGGGGAGATACGCAGTATTTT
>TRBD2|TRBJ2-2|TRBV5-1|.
CASSPFGLAATGELFF
TGCGCCAGCAGCCCTTTCGGACTAGCGGCCACCGGGGAGCTGTTTTTT
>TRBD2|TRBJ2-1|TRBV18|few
CASSPTDWEGNEQFF
TGTGCCAGCTCACCTACGGACTGGGAGGGAAATGAGCAGTTCTTC
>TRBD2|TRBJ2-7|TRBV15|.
CATSRGSGVAGEQYF
TGTGCCACCAGCAGAGGGTCCGGGGTAGCGGGGGAGCAGTACTTC
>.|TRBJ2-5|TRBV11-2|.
CASSPLPGSLQETQYF
TGTGCCAGCAGCCCACTCCCAGGCAGTCTCCAAGAGACCCAGTACTTC
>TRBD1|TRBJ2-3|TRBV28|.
CASSVIQGATDTQYF
TGTGCCAGCTCTGTAATCCAGGGGGCTACAGATACGCAGTATTTT
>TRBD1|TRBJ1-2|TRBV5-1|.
CASSLSRTGNYGYTF
TGCGCCAGCAGCTTGAGTAGGACAGGGAACTATGGCTACACCTTC